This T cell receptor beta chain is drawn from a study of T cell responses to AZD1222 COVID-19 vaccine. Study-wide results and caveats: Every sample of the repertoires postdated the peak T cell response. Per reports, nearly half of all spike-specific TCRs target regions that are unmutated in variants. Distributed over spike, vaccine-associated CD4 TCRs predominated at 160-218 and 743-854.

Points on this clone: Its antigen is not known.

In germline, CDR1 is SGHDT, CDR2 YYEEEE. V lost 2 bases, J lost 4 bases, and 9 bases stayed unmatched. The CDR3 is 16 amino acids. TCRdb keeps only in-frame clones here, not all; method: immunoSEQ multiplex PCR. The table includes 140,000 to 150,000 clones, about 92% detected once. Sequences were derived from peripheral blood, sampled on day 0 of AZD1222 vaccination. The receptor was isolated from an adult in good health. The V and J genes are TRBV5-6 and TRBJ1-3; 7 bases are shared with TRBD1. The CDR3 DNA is TGTGCCAGCAGCTTAACGACAGGGTGGCGGGGAAACACCATATATTTT. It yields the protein CASSLTTGWRGNTIYF.